A single sample is the source of the 21 T cell receptor beta chains below, sequenced in a study of tumor T cells in aggressive B-cell lymphoma. The table came from immunoSEQ multiplex PCR; TCRdb's copy has only in-frame clones and leaves some out. The sample yields approximately 7,900 clones, around 83% seen once. Specimen: tumor tissue. The receptors shown here come from an adult with diffuse large B cell lymphoma.

J is TRBJ1-6 and V is TRBV9; D unclear. V was trimmed by 3 bases and J by 10 bases, leaving 11 bases between them. The length of the CDR3 is 13 residues. Per the germline V gene, CDR1 is SGDLS and CDR2 is YYNGEE. The CDR3 protein is CASSAHSRSPLHF. In DNA, the CDR3 is TGTGCCAGCAGCGCCCACAGTAGATCACCCCTCCACTTT. The whole variable domain, filled in from reference TRBV9 and TRBJ1-6, reads DSGVTQTPKHLITATGQRVTLRCSPRSGDLSVYWYQQSLDQGLQFLIQYYNGEERAKGNILERFSAQQFPDLHSELNLSSLELGDSALYFCASSAHSRSPLHFGNGTRLTVT.

The V call is TRBV18, the J call TRBJ1-2; weak D call: TRBD1 (5 bases). CDR1 is KGHSH and CDR2 is LQKENI in the germline V gene. Trimming shortened V by 3 bases and J by 8 bases, and 10 bases separated the two germline ends. The CDR3 sequence is 12 residues long. This CDR3 reads CASSPRTGGYTF. The CDR3 DNA is TGTGCCAGCTCACCCCGTACAGGCGGCTACACCTTC.

The chain joins TRBV20-1 to TRBJ2-7; D may be TRBD1 (5 bases). The CDR3 length is 11 residues. Trimming stripped 6 bases from V and 3 bases from J, with 9 bases between. From germline, CDR1 is DFQATT and CDR2 SNEGSKA (reference sequence). CDR3 amino acids: CSAITGYEQYF. DNA for the CDR3: TGCAGTGCCATTACAGGCTACGAGCAGTACTTC.

V gene TRBV9 combines with J gene TRBJ1-3; D gene ambiguous. The length of the CDR3 is 17 residues. Trimming cost V 4 bases and J 1 base, with 18 bases left between them. Germline assignment: CDR1 SGDLS and CDR2 YYNGEE. CDR3 region: CASSPEGGRASGNTIYF. In nucleotides, the CDR3 is TGTGCCAGCAGCCCGGAGGGTGGCAGAGCTTCTGGAAACACCATATATTTT.

The J gene is TRBJ2-1, the V gene TRBV5-1; 15 bases map to TRBD2. Germline V gene data show CDR1 as SGHRS and CDR2 as YFSETQ. CDR3 length: 16 residues. V dropped 4 bases and J dropped 5; count of bases not matched to a gene: 4. The CDR3 DNA follows: TGCGCCAGCAGCAGGGGACTAGCGGGAGGACACAATGAGCAGTTCTTC. Residues: CASSRGLAGGHNEQFF. The entire variable domain, with the rest obtained from reference TRBV5-1 and TRBJ2-1, is as follows: KAGVTQTPRYLIKTRGQQVTLSCSPISGHRSVSWYQQTPGQGLQFLFEYFSETQRNKGNFPGRFSGRQFSNSRSEMNVSTLELGDSALYLCASSRGLAGGHNEQFFGPGTRLTVL.

This chain joins TRBV7-2 and TRBJ1-5; TRBD1 might be the D (6 bases). The length of the CDR3 is 16 residues. Germline V gene lookup returns CDR1 SGHTA and CDR2 FQGNSA. V was clipped by 2 bases and J by 6 bases, with 17 bases between them. The CDR3 here is CASSLLGTGSTQPQHF. The CDR3 bases are TGTGCCAGCAGCTTACTCGGCACAGGGTCGACTCAGCCCCAGCATTTT.

The V call is TRBV6-5, the J call TRBJ1-5, with 9 bases that match TRBD1. Germline CDR1 is MNHEY and CDR2 is SVGAGI. V shed 8 bases and J 6 bases; nucleotides not matched to a gene: 5. The CDR3 has 13 residues. The CDR3 protein is CASGTGISQPQHF. CDR3 DNA: TGTGCCAGCGGGACAGGGATTTCTCAGCCCCAGCATTTT.

In its sample, this clone was seen a few times. This chain connects TRBV27 to TRBJ1-1; 10 positions agree with TRBD1. Germline V CDR1 and CDR2: MNHEY, SMNVEV (reference sequence). Losses at the gene ends were 4 bases for V and 3 bases for J; bases not matched to a gene: 5. The CDR3 has 15 residues. In nucleotides, the CDR3 is TGTGCCAGCAGTTCTCCGGGACAGGGGTACACTGAAGCTTTCTTT. Translated, it gives CASSSPGQGYTEAFF.

This chain joins TRBV19 and TRBJ2-3; TRBD2 matches at 8 bases. Germline V CDR1 and CDR2: LNHDA, SQIVND (reference sequence). The CDR3 spans 15 residues. The V segment lost 6 bases and the J segment 4 bases; nucleotides outside the gene matches: 9. The CDR3 is CASSGSGRVADTQYF. The CDR3 region has the DNA TGTGCCAGTAGCGGAAGCGGGAGAGTGGCAGATACGCAGTATTTT.

Points on this clone: A read error may account for a junction end that differs from germline. This chain links TRBV5-1 with TRBJ2-2, with a tentative D call TRBD1 (6 bases). The CDR3 covers 16 residues. Looked up from germline, CDR1 is SGHRS and CDR2 is YFSETQ. CDR3 sequence reads: CANSPWDTSNTGELFF. DNA of the CDR3: TGCGCCAACAGCCCTTGGGACACCTCGAACACCGGGGAGCTGTTTTTT.

As to this clone: Other DNA variants within this sample encode the same CDR3. The chain's CDR3 is CASSIARGSNQPQHF. The CDR3 DNA reads as TGTGCCAGTAGTATAGCGCGGGGTAGCAATCAGCCCCAGCATTTT. This chain joins TRBV19 and TRBJ1-5; D is uncertain. Germline lookup yields CDR1 LNHDA and CDR2 SQIVND (reference sequence). The ends were cut back, 1 base at V and 0 bases at J, with 7 bases in the middle. CDR3 size: 15 residues.

This clone was seen once. The chain couples TRBV7-3 to TRBJ2-6, with D possibly being TRBD1 (5 bases). V dropped 5 bases and J dropped 0 bases, with 8 bases sitting between them. This CDR3 contains 15 residues. CDR1 SGHTA and CDR2 FQGTGA come from the germline V gene. DNA for the CDR3: TGTGCCAGCAGCACAGGATTCTCTGGGGCCAACGTCCTGACTTTC. It encodes CASSTGFSGANVLTF.

This chain links TRBV7-3 with TRBJ1-1, with 11 bases identical to TRBD1. Germline CDR1 SGHTA, CDR2 FQGTGA. This CDR3 region has 16 residues. With 4 bases clipped from V and 4 bases from J, the junction kept 8 bases outside the gene matches. CDR3 residues: CASSSTGTGGFTEAFF. The CDR3 DNA sequence: TGTGCCAGCAGCTCCACCGGGACAGGGGGTTTCACTGAAGCTTTCTTT.

Note on this clone: One junction end disagrees with the germline gene, perhaps due to a read error. The gene calls are TRBV14 and TRBJ2-1; 8 bases match TRBD2. Looked up from germline, CDR1 is SGHDN and CDR2 is FVKESK. This CDR3 region has 13 residues. The chain's CDR3 is CASSQDLASGPVF. The DNA for the CDR3 is TGTGCCAGCAGCCAAGATCTGGCTAGCGGGCCGGTCTTC.

J is TRBJ2-1 and V is TRBV6-4; TRBD2 matches at 10 bases. Germline CDR1 is MRHNA and CDR2 is SNTAGT. J lost 9 bases, V lost 2 bases, and 4 bases had no gene match. The CDR3 loop spans 14 amino acids. The CDR3 nucleotides are TGTGCCAGCAGTGACCTAGCGGGAGCCGTTGAGCAGTTCTTC. It codes for CASSDLAGAVEQFF.

The J gene is TRBJ1-6, the V gene TRBV30; TRBD1 matches 7 bases. In germline, CDR1 is GTSNPN, CDR2 SVGIG (reference sequence). V lost 3 bases to trimming and J lost 5 bases; unmatched junction nucleotides: 4. This CDR3 is 14 amino acids long. The CDR3 DNA reads as TGTGCCTGGAGCAGCGGACAGGATAATTCACCCCTCCACTTT. It codes for CAWSSGQDNSPLHF. The full variable domain, with the rest looked up from reference TRBV30 and TRBJ1-6, is SQTIHQWPATLVQPVGSPLSLECTVEGTSNPNLYWYRQAAGRGLQLLFYSVGIGQISSEVPQNLSASRPQDRQFILSSKKLLLSDSGFYLCAWSSGQDNSPLHFGNGTRLTVT.

The CDR3 DNA sequence: TGTGCCAGCACTCGAACCCAGGTTGAAGCTTTCTTT. This gives the protein CASTRTQVEAFF. The V gene is TRBV2, the J gene TRBJ1-1; D not certain. This CDR3 is built from 12 residues. The V end was cut by 7 bases, the J end by 7 bases, with 13 bases between. The V gene's germline CDR1 is SNHLY and CDR2 FYNNEI.

The V gene is TRBV7-2, the J gene TRBJ2-4; D gene unclear. CDR1 and CDR2 from the germline V gene are SGHTA and FQGNSA. Trimming stripped 0 bases from V and 2 bases from J, with 5 bases between. The CDR3 is 14 amino acids. The CDR3 region is CASSLASTKNIQYF. The DNA of the CDR3 is TGTGCCAGCAGCTTAGCTTCAACCAAAAACATTCAGTACTTC.

In its sample, this clone was seen once. Its ends do not fully match the called genes, so a read error is possible. This chain uses TRBV7-3 with TRBJ2-1; D perhaps matches TRBD1 (6 bases). This CDR3 has 18 residues. CDR1 is SGHTA and CDR2 is FQGTGA in the germline V gene. CDR3 sequence: CTSSLTLFGDIDNNEQFF. The CDR3 DNA sequence: TGTACCAGCAGCTTAACCCTTTTCGGGGACATCGACAACAATGAGCAGTTCTTC.

The chain is built from TRBV6-5 and TRBJ2-1, with TRBD2 matching over 11 bases. Germline V gene data show CDR1 as MNHEY and CDR2 as SVGAGI. The CDR3 extends over 16 amino acids. The J segment lost 6 bases and the V segment lost 2 bases, leaving 6 bases of the junction unmatched. The CDR3 spells CASSYRLAGGTNEQFF. As DNA, the CDR3 is TGTGCCAGCAGTTACCGGCTAGCGGGAGGTACCAATGAGCAGTTCTTC.

This chain connects TRBV4-1 to TRBJ2-2, with D tentatively TRBD1 (5 bases). The CDR3 is 16 amino acids. The ends were cut back, 5 bases at V and 2 bases at J, with 15 bases in the middle. In germline, CDR1 is MGHRA, CDR2 YSYEKL. Written as DNA, the CDR3 is TGCGCCAGCAGCTTAAGAGGCACAGGTAACACCGGGGAGCTGTTTTTT. Translating it yields CASSLRGTGNTGELFF.